The next 3 T cell receptor beta chains were all read from a single sample in a study of vaccination and CD4 T cells after COVID-19. Described time point: late sampling 161 to 241 days after vaccination in three convalescent patients. Specified treatment: roughly nine-day PBMC culture with coronavirus spike peptide pools or control peptides (ViraFEST assay). These TCRs' antigens remain unknown. The Oncomine TCR Beta short-read assay was applied to DNA of cultured CD4+ T cells. TCRdb re-called the PCR reads with MiXCR, one entry per CDR3 protein. This table has under 25,000 distinct CDR3 sequences, under 40% appearing once. Material: CD4+ T cells from blood, cultured in vitro, obtained about 7 months after SARS-CoV-2 vaccination. Receptors originate from a human donor who had recovered from COVID-19.

The rearrangement uses TRBV28 and TRBJ1-1; a possible D gene is TRBD1 (6 bases). The CDR3 runs 13 residues. Germline loops: CDR1 MDHEN, CDR2 SYDVKM. Between the trimmed V and J ends, which lost 6 bases and 6 bases, there was a span of 14 bases. DNA of the CDR3: TGTGCCAGCAGGACGCAGGGGCGAGCTGAAGCTTTCTTT. Translating it yields CASRTQGRAEAFF.

This clonotype is deemed medium-sized. The rearrangement joins TRBV7-3 to TRBJ2-7, with TRBD2 matching 9 bases. Germline V gene lookup returns CDR1 SGHTA and CDR2 FQGTGA. The junction had 3 bases not matched to a gene; V was cut back by 6 bases and J by 0 bases. The CDR3 runs 14 residues. Here the CDR3 reads CASRPAGGSYEQYF. CDR3 bases: TGTGCCAGCAGGCCAGCGGGAGGCTCCTACGAGCAGTACTTC.

Concerning this clonotype itself: Mismatch with germline at one junction end may stem from a read error. This chain connects TRBV7-9 to TRBJ2-7; perhaps TRBD2 as D (5 bases). Germline CDR1 is SEHNR and CDR2 is FQNEAQ (reference sequence). CDR3 size: 13 residues. CDR3 loop: CTSSERGIDEQYF. For the CDR3, the DNA is TGTACCAGCAGCGAACGGGGAATCGACGAGCAGTACTTC.